Below, 8 T cell receptor beta chains from the same sample are listed, as sequenced in a study of OX40 agonist ivuxolimab in advanced cancers. The data were produced by immunoSEQ multiplex PCR, yet TCRdb's version contains in-frame clones alone and is incomplete. The sample has 60,000 to 85,000 clones; around 83% are singletons. Source: CD4+ or CD8+ T cells sorted from blood, taken in a trial of the OX40 agonist ivuxolimab. The source of these receptors is an adult with an advanced solid tumor such as melanoma, head and neck, liver or kidney cancer.

The rearrangement uses TRBV7-9 and TRBJ2-5; D might be TRBD1 (6 bases). Germline lookup yields CDR1 SEHNR and CDR2 FQNEAQ (reference sequence). CDR3 length equals 13 residues. The ends were cut back, 5 bases at V and 2 bases at J, with 9 bases in the middle. This CDR3 reads CASSPQGQETQYF. DNA of the CDR3: TGTGCCAGCAGCCCCCAGGGGCAAGAGACCCAGTACTTC. The whole variable domain, remainder taken from reference TRBV7-9 and TRBJ2-5, is DTGVSQNPRHKITKRGQNVTFRCDPISEHNRLYWYRQTLGQGPEFLTYFQNEAQLEKSRLLSDRFSAERPKGSFSTLEIQRTEQGDSAMYLCASSPQGQETQYFGPGTRLLVL.

The chain recombines TRBV2 with TRBJ2-7; maybe TRBD1 (5 bases). The V end lost 2 bases, the J end lost 5 bases, and 13 bases lay between the germline ends. The germline V gene encodes CDR1 SNHLY and CDR2 FYNNEI. The CDR3 totals 14 residues. The CDR3 region has the DNA TGTGCCAGCAGTGAACAGGGTCGCTTTGACGAGCAGTACTTC. Its translation is CASSEQGRFDEQYF. Looking up the rest from reference TRBV2 and TRBJ2-7 gives the full variable domain: EPEVTQTPSHQVTQMGQEVILRCVPISNHLYFYWYRQILGQKVEFLVSFYNNEISEKSEIFDDQFSVERPDGSNFTLKIRSTKLEDSAMYFCASSEQGRFDEQYFGPGTRLTVT.

V is TRBV2 and J is TRBJ1-4, with 7 bases identical to TRBD1. The trim removed 4 bases at V and 7 bases at J, leaving 6 bases unmatched. The CDR3 runs to 14 residues. The germline gives CDR1 SNHLY, CDR2 FYNNEI. CDR3 DNA sequence: TGTGCCAGCAGTGTACAGGGGCAGGGTGAAAAACTGTTTTTT. It encodes CASSVQGQGEKLFF.

The V call is TRBV27, the J call TRBJ1-1, with a tentative D call TRBD1 (6 bases). This CDR3 is built from 17 residues. The germline V gene encodes CDR1 MNHEY and CDR2 SMNVEV (reference sequence). V shed 5 bases and J shed 4 bases, with 23 bases lying between them. The CDR3, as DNA: TGTGCCAGCAGTATCGTGGGGGCAGGGCTGAGGGTCACTGAAGCTTTCTTT. This sequence encodes CASSIVGAGLRVTEAFF.

Note on this clone: The sample holds other DNA sequences that translate to the same CDR3. The chain combines TRBV18 with TRBJ1-4; 10 positions match TRBD1. V trimming: 3 bases; J trimming: 6 bases; junction bases outside the gene matches: 1. The CDR3 is made up of 14 amino acids. The V gene's germline CDR1 is KGHSH and CDR2 LQKENI. CDR3 sequence reads: CASSPGTGDEKLFF. CDR3 nucleotides: TGTGCCAGCTCACCTGGGACAGGGGATGAAAAACTGTTTTTT. Filled out from reference TRBV18 and TRBJ1-4, the complete variable domain reads NAGVMQNPRHLVRRRGQEARLRCSPMKGHSHVYWYRQLPEEGLKFMVYLQKENIIDESGMPKERFSAEFPKEGPSILRIQQVVRGDSAAYFCASSPGTGDEKLFFGSGTQLSVL.

The gene calls are TRBV7-9 and TRBJ2-1; TRBD2 matches at 9 bases. Germline CDR1 and CDR2: SEHNR and FQNEAQ (reference sequence). With V trimmed by 5 bases and J by 8 bases, 10 bases remained unmatched. This CDR3 is 15 amino acids long. The CDR3 spells CASSPFLAGLDEQFF. CDR3 DNA: TGTGCCAGCAGCCCCTTTCTAGCGGGACTCGATGAGCAGTTCTTC.

The CDR3 nucleotides read TGTGCCAGCTCACAGAGCAGCCCTAGCACAGATACGCAGTATTTT. Amino acids: CASSQSSPSTDTQYF. The chain has TRBV18 and TRBJ2-3; the D is unclear. The CDR3 spans 15 residues. Trimming took 4 bases from V and 0 from J, leaving 11 bases between them. Germline-derived CDR1 and CDR2 are KGHSH and LQKENI.

This rearrangement joins TRBV12-5 to TRBJ1-2, with D maybe TRBD1 (6 bases). Germline V lookup: CDR1 LGHNT, CDR2 FRNRAP. The V end lost 0 bases, the J end lost 7 bases, and 6 bases lay between the germline ends. This CDR3 comprises 12 residues. Written as DNA, the CDR3 is TGTGCTAGTGGTTTGGTAGGGGGTGGCTACACCTTC. Translation: CASGLVGGGYTF.